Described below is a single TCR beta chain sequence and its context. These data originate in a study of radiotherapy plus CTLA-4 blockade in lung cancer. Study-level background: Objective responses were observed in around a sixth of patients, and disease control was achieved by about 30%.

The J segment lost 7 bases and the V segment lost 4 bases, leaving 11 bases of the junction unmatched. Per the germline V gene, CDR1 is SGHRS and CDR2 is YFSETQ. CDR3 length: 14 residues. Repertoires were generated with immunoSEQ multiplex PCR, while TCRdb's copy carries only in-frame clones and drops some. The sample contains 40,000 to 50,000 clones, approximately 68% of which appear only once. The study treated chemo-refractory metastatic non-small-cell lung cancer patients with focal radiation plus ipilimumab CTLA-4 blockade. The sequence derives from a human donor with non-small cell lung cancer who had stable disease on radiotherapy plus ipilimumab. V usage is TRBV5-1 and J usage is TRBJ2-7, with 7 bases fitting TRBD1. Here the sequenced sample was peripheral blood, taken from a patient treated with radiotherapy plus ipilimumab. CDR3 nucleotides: TGCGCCAGCAGCCAAAGACAGGGAACGGGTGAGCAGTACTTC. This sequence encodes CASSQRQGTGEQYF.